One sample yielded the 9 T cell receptor beta chains listed below, sequenced in a study of OX40 agonist ivuxolimab in advanced cancers. Sequencing was performed with immunoSEQ multiplex PCR; in TCRdb, only in-frame clones are kept and a portion is missing. Among some 45,000 clones listed, more than 75% were seen once. The source was CD4+ or CD8+ T cells sorted from blood, collected in a trial of the OX40 agonist ivuxolimab. These receptor sequences come from an adult with an advanced solid tumor such as melanoma, head and neck, liver or kidney cancer.

The chain joins TRBV5-8 to TRBJ2-7; TRBD2 is a possible D gene (6 bases). Germline CDR1 reads SGHTS; CDR2 reads YDEGEE. Trimming took 3 bases from V and 3 from J, leaving 13 bases between them. The CDR3 has 14 amino acids. Here the CDR3 DNA reads TGTGCCAGCAGCTCCCGGGACTCCTACTACGAGCAGTACTTC. Translating it yields CASSSRDSYYEQYF.

V is TRBV6-6 and J is TRBJ1-5; D is unclear. CDR3 length: 14 amino acids. From germline, CDR1 is MNHNY and CDR2 SVGAGI (reference sequence). The V end was cut by 4 bases, the J end by 0 bases, with 7 bases between. CDR3 nucleotides: TGTGCCAGCAGTTTTGGGGTTAGCAATCAGCCCCAGCATTTT. As protein: CASSFGVSNQPQHF.

The rearrangement joins TRBV28 to TRBJ2-5, with D perhaps TRBD2 (6 bases). The germline V and J ends were trimmed by 4 bases and 0 bases, with 9 bases remaining between them. The CDR3 runs to 14 residues. Germline lookup yields CDR1 MDHEN and CDR2 SYDVKM. CDR3 nucleotide sequence: TGTGCCAGCAGTTCCGGACTATACCAAGAGACCCAGTACTTC. This encodes CASSSGLYQETQYF.

This clone was counted once. The chain carries TRBV6-5 and TRBJ1-1, with unresolved D. Germline CDR1 is MNHEY and CDR2 is SVGAGI. V was shortened by 0 bases and J by 1 base, with 3 bases between the two germline ends. CDR3 length equals 13 residues. In nucleotides, the CDR3 is TGTGCCAGCAGTTACTCCAGGAACACTGAAGCTTTCTTT. Translation: CASSYSRNTEAFF.

This clone has only one observation. The rearrangement joins TRBV6-4 to TRBJ1-2, with 9 positions matching TRBD1. The germline CDR1 and CDR2 sequences are MRHNA and SNTAGT. The trim removed 6 bases at V and 2 bases at J, leaving 4 bases unmatched. This CDR3 comprises 14 residues. Here the CDR3 DNA reads TGTGCCAGCAGGGCCGGGACAGGGAACTATGGCTACACCTTC. This codes for CASRAGTGNYGYTF.

The CDR3 DNA is TGTGCCAGTAGTACCCCGTGGGACGGAGATACGCAGTATTTT. It specifies CASSTPWDGDTQYF. This chain joins TRBV19 and TRBJ2-3; tentatively, D is TRBD1 or TRBD2 (5 bases each). The CDR3 length is 14 residues. Germline V gives CDR1 LNHDA, CDR2 SQIVND (reference sequence). V shed 4 bases and J shed 5 bases, with 13 bases lying between them.

The V gene is TRBV5-4, the J gene TRBJ2-2; D possibly corresponds to TRBD1 (6 bases). The CDR3 is 15 amino acids. Trimming stripped 4 bases from V and 4 bases from J, with 14 bases between. Germline V gene lookup returns CDR1 SGHNT and CDR2 YYREEE (reference sequence). The CDR3 reads CASSPGTSLTGELFF. The CDR3 region has the DNA TGTGCCAGCAGCCCGGGGACAAGCCTCACCGGGGAGCTGTTTTTT.

This chain links TRBV18 with TRBJ2-7; tentative D call: TRBD2 (5 bases). The CDR3 has 14 residues. CDR1 is KGHSH and CDR2 is LQKENI in the germline V gene. V lost 2 bases and J 7 bases, leaving 15 bases between the germline ends. CDR3 in amino acids: CASSPERYRGEQYF. CDR3 DNA: TGTGCCAGCTCACCAGAAAGGTATCGCGGGGAGCAGTACTTC.

This sequence joins TRBV10-3 and TRBJ1-1, with TRBD1 matching 7 bases. Trimming cost V 11 bases and J 2 bases; bases outside gene matches: 11. CDR3 length: 14 residues. CDR1 and CDR2 from the germline V gene are ENHRY and SYGVKD. In DNA form, the CDR3 reads TGTGCCTCCAGGGGGGAGTCATTAAACACTGAAGCTTTCTTT. Its protein product is CASRGESLNTEAFF.